This T cell receptor beta chain was obtained from a study of T-cell memory formation after mild COVID-19. TCR alpha and TCR beta cDNA libraries carrying sample barcodes and UMIs came from 5'RACE with constant-segment primers. TCRdb re-analysed the 5' RACE reads in MiXCR, keeping a single row per CDR3 protein. The repertoire includes fewer than 90,000 distinct CDR3 sequences, about 13% of them detected once, and around two fifths sits in the top ten. The CDR3 length is 14 residues. Germline CDR1 MRHNA, CDR2 SNTAGT. After removal of 2 bases from V and 4 bases from J, the junction contained 0 bases not matched to a gene. Within the sample, this clonotype is medium-sized (0.01 to 0.1%). Its antigen is as yet unknown. Findings of the study overall: From day 15 to 85, contracting clones were balanced between CD4 and CD8, whereas later expanders leaned toward CD4+.

The rearrangement links TRBV6-4 to TRBJ2-2; 8 nucleotides align to TRBD2. The sample consisted of PBMCs or a T cell subset sorted from them (not recorded which). This clonotype originated in a young man who had mild COVID-19 (a few samples of this study predate the infection). Cell type and time point are not known. Here the CDR3 DNA reads TGTGCCAGCAGTGACGGGACTAGCACCGGGGAGCTGTTTTTT. Amino acids: CASSDGTSTGELFF.